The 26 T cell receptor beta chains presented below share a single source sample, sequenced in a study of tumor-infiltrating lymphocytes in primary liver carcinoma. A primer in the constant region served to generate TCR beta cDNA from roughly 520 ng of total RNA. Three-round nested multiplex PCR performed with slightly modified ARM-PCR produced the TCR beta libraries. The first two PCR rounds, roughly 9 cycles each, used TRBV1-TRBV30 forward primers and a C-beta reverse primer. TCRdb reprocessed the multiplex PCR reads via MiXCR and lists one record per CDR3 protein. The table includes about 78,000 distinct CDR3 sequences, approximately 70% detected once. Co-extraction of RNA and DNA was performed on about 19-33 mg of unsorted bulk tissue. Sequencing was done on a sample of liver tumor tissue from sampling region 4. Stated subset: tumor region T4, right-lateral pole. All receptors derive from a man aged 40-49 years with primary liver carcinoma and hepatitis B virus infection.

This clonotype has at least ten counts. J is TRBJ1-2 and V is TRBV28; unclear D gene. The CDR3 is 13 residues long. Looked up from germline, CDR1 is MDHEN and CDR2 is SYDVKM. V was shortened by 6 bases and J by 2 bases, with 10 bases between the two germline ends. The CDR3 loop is CASSPGRNYGYTF. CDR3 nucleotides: TGTGCCAGCAGCCCCGGGAGGAACTATGGCTACACCTTC.

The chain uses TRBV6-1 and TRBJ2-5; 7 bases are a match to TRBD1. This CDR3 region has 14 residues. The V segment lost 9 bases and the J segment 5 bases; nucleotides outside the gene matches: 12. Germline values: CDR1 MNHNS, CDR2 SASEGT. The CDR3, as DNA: TGTGCCAGTAGTAAAGCCGGGACAGCCGAGACCCAGTACTTC. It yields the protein CASSKAGTAETQYF.

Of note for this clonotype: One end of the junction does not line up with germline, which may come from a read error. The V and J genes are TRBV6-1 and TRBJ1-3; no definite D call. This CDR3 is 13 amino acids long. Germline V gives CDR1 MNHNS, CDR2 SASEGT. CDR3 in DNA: TGTGCCAACAGTGAAGGCCCTGGAAACACCATATATTTT. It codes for CANSEGPGNTIYF.

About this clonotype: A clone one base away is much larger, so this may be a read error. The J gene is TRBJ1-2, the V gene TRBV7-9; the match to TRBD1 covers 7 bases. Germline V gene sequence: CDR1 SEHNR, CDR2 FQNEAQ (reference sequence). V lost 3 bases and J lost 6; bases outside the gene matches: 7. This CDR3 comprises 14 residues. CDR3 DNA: TGTGCCAGCAGCTTGACAGGGAGCGACCATGGCTACACCTTC. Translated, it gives CASSLTGSDHGYTF.

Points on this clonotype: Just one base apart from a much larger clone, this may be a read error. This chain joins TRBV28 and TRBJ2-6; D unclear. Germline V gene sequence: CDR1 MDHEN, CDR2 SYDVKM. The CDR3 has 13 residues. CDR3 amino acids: CASSSSVANVLTF. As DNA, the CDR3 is TGTGCCAGCAGTTCGTCTGTGGCCAACGTCCTGACTTTC.

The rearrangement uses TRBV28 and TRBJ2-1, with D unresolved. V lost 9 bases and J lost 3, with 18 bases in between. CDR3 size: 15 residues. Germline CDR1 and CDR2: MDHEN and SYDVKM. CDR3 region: CARSMAVFLYNEQFF. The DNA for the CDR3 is TGTGCCAGAAGTATGGCGGTGTTCCTCTACAATGAGCAGTTCTTC.

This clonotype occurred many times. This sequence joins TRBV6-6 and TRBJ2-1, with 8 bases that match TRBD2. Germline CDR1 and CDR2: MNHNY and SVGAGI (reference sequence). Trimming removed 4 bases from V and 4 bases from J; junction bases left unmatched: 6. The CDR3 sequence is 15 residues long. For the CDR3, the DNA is TGTGCCAGCAGTTTCGGTAGCGGGGATTACAATGAGCAGTTCTTC. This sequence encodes CASSFGSGDYNEQFF.

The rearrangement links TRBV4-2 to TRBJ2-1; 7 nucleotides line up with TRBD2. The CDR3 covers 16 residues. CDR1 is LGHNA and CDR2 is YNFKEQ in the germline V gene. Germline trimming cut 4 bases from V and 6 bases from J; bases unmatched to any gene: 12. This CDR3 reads CASSLIPGLGPNEQFF. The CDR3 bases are TGTGCCAGCAGCCTTATACCAGGACTAGGTCCCAATGAGCAGTTCTTC.

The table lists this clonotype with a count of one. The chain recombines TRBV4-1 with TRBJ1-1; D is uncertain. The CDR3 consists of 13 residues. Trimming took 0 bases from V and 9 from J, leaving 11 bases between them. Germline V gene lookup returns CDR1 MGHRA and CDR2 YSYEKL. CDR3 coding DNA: TGCGCCAGCAGCCAAGATGGCGTGATTCAAGCTTTCTTT. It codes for CASSQDGVIQAFF.

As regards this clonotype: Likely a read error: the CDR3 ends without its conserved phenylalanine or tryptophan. The CDR3 loop is CAISLGVPSTDTQYI. The DNA for the CDR3 is TGTGCCATCAGCTTAGGAGTCCCCAGCACAGATACACAGTATATT. The chain combines TRBV11-2 with TRBJ2-3; D is unclear. Germline V gives CDR1 SGHAT, CDR2 FQNNGV. The CDR3 loop spans 15 amino acids.

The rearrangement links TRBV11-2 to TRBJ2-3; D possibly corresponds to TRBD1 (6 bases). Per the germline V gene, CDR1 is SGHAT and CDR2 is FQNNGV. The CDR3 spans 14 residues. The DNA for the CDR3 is TGTGTCAACAGCTTTCGGGACAACACAGATACGCAGTATTTT. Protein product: CVNSFRDNTDTQYF.

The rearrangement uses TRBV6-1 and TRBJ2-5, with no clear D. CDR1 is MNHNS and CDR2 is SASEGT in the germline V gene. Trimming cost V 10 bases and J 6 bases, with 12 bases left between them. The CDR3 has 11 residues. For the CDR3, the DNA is TGTGCCAACAAAAATGGGAAGACCCAGTACTTC. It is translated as CANKNGKTQYF.

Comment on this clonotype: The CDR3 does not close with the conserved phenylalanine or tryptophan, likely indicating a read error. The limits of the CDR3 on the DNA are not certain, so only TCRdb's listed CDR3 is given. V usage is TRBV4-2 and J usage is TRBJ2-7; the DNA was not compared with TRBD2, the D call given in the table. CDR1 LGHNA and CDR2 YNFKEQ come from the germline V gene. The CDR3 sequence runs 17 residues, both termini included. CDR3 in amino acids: CATTGLTGVYKSYEHYY.

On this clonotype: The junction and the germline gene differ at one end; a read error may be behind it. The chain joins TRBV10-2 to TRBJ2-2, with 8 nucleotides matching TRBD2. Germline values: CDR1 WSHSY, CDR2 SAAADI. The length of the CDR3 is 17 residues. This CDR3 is CASSEIPGGGNTGELSF. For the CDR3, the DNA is TGCGCCAGCAGCGAAATCCCGGGAGGGGGGAACACCGGGGAGCTGTCTTTT.

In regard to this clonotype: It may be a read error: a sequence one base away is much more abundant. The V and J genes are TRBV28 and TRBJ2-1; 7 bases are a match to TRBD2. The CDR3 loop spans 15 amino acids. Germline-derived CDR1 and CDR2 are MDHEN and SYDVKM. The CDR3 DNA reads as TGTGCCAGCAGTCCGCGAGCGGGAAGCTACTATGAGCAGTTCTTC. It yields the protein CASSPRAGSYYEQFF.

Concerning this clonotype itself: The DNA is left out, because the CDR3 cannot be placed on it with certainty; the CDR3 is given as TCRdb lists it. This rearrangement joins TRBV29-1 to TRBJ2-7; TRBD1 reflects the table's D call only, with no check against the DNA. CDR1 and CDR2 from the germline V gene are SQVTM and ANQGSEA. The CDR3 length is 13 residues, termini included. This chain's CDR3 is CSVGQGSVYEHYF.

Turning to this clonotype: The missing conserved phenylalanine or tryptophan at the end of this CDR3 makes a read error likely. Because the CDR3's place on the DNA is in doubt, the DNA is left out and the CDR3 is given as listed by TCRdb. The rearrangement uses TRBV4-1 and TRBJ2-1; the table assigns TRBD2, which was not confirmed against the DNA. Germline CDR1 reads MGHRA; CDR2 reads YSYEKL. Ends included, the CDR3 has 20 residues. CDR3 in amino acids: CASSHLGLAGKLVGYNEQLY.

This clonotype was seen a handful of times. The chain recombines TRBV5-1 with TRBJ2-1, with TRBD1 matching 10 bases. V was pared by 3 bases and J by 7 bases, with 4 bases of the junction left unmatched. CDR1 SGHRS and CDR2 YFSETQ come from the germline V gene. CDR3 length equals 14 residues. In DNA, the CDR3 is TGCGCCAGCAGCTCGGACAGGGGGGTTAATGAGCAGTTCTTC. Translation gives CASSSDRGVNEQFF.

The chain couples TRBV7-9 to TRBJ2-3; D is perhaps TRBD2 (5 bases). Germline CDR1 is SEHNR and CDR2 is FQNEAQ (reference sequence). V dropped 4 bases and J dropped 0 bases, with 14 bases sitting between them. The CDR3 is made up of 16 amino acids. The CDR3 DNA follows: TGTGCCAGCAGCTCCCCGCGGGCCCTGAGCACAGATACGCAGTATTTT. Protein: CASSSPRALSTDTQYF.

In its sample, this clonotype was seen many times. As DNA, the CDR3 is TGTGCCAGCAGCTTAGCGACTGGGCGGGAGGTCCACGAGCAGTACTTC. It encodes CASSLATGREVHEQYF. The chain links TRBV7-8 to TRBJ2-7, with 8 bases that match TRBD2. Germline CDR1 SGHVS, CDR2 FQNEAQ. This CDR3 is built from 16 residues. The junction had 9 bases not matched to a gene; V was cut back by 0 bases and J by 5 bases. Looking up the rest from reference TRBV7-8 and TRBJ2-7 gives the full variable domain: GAGVSQSPRYKVAKRGQDVALRCDPISGHVSLFWYQQALGQGPEFLTYFQNEAQLDKSGLPSDRFFAERPEGSVSTLKIQRTQQEDSAVYLCASSLATGREVHEQYFGPGTRLTVT.

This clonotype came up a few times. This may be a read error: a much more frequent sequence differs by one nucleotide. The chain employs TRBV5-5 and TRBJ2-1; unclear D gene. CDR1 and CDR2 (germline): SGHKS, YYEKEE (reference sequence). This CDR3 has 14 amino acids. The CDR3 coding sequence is TGTGCCAGCAGCTTGGTTCCATCCTCCAATGAGCAGTCCTTC. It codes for CASSLVPSSNEQSF. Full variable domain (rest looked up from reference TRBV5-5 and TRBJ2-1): DAGVTQSPTHLIKTRGQQVTLRCSPISGHKSVSWYQQVLGQGPQFIFQYYEKEERGRGNFPDRFSARQFPNYSSELNVNALLLGDSALYLCASSLVPSSNEQSFGPGTRLTVL.

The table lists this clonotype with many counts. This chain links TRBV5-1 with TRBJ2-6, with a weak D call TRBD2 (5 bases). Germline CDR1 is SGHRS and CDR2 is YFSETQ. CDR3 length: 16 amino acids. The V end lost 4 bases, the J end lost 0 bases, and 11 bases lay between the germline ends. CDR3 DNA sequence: TGCGCCAGCAGCGGCGGGCTTACCTCTGGGGCCAACGTCCTGACTTTC. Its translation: CASSGGLTSGANVLTF.

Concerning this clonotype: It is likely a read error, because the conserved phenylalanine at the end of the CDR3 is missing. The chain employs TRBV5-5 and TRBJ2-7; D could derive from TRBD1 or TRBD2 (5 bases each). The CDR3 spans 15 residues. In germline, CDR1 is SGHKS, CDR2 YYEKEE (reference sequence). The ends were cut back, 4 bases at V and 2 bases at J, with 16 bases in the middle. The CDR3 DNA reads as TGTGCCAGCAGCGTGGTTGGGGGTGCACCCTACGAGCAGTACTTA. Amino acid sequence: CASSVVGGAPYEQYL.

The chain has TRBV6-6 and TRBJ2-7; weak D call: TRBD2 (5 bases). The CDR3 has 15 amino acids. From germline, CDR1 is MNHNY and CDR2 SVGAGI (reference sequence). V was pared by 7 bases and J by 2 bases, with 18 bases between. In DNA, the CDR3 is TGTGCCAGCACCCAAGTGGAGGTATCTCCCTACGAGCAGTACTTC. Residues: CASTQVEVSPYEQYF.

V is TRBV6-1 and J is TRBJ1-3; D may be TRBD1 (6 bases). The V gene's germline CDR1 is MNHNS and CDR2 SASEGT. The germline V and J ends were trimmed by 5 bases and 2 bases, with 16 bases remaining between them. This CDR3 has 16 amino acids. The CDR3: CASSQKRTDTGNTIYF. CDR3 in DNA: TGTGCCAGCAGTCAAAAAAGGACAGACACTGGAAACACCATATATTTT.

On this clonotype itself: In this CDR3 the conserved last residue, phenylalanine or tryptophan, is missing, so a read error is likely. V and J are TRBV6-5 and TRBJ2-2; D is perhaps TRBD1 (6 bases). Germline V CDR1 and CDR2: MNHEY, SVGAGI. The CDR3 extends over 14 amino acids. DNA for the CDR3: TGTGCCAGCAGTTATTCTCGGGACACTGGGGAGCTGTTTTTG. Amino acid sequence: CASSYSRDTGELFL.